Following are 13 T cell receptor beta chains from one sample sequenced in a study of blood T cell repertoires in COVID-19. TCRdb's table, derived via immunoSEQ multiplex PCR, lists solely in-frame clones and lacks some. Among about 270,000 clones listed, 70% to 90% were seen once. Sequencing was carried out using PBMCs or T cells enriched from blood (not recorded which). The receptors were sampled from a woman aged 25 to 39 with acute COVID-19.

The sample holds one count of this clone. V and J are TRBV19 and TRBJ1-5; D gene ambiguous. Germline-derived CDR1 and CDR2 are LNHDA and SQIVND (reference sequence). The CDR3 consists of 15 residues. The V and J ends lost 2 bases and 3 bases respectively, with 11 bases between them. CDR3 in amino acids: CASSIMWAYNQPQHF. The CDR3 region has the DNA TGTGCCAGTAGTATAATGTGGGCCTACAATCAGCCCCAGCATTTT.

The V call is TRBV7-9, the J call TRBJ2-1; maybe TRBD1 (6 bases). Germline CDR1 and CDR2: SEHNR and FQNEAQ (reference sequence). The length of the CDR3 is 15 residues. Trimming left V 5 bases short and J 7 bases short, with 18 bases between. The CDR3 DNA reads TGTGCCAGCAGCCCAAGAGTCAATCAGGGGAATGAGCAGTTCTTC. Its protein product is CASSPRVNQGNEQFF.

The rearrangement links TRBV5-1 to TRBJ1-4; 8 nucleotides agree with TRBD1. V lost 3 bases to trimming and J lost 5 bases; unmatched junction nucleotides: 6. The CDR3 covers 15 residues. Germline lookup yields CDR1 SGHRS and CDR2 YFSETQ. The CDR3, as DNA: TGCGCCAGCAGCTCGAGAGGGACAGGAAATGAAAAACTGTTTTTT. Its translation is CASSSRGTGNEKLFF.

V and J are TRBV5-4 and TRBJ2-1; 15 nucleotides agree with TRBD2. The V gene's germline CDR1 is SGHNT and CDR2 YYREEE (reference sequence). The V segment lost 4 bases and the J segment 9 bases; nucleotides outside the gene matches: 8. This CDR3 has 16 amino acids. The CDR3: CASSRTSGRAISEQFF. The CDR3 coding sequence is TGTGCCAGCAGCCGGACTAGCGGGAGGGCCATAAGTGAGCAGTTCTTC.

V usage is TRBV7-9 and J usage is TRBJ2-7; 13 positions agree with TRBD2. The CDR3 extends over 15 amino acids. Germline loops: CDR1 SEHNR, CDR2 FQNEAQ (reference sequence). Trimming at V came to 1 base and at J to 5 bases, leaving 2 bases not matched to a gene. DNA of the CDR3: TGTGCCAGCAGCTTAGGACTAGCGGGAGGCCACGAGCAGTACTTC. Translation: CASSLGLAGGHEQYF.

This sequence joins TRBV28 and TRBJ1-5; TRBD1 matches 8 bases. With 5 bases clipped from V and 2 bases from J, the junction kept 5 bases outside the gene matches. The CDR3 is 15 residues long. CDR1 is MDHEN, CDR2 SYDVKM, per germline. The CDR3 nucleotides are TGTGCCAGCAGTCTGACAGGGGAGGGCAATCAGCCCCAGCATTTT. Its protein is CASSLTGEGNQPQHF.

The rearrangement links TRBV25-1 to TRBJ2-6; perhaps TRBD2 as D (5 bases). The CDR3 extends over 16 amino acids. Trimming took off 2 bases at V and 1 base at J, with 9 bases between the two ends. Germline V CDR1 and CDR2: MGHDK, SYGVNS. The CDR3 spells CASSETGGSGANVLTF. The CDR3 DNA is TGTGCCAGCAGTGAAACGGGCGGGTCTGGGGCCAACGTCCTGACTTTC. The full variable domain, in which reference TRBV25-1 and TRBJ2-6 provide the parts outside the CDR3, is EADIYQTPRYLVIGTGKKITLECSQTMGHDKMYWYQQDPGMELHLIHYSYGVNSTEKGDLSSESTVSRIRTEHFPLTLESARPSHTSQYLCASSETGGSGANVLTFGAGSRLTVL.

The CDR3 is CASTKFRGQGETQYF. CDR3 DNA sequence: TGTGCCAGCACTAAATTCAGGGGGCAGGGAGAGACCCAGTACTTC. This chain connects TRBV9 to TRBJ2-5; 8 positions match TRBD1. CDR3 length equals 15 residues. V gave up 6 bases and J gave up 4 bases; unmatched junction bases: 11. Germline loops: CDR1 SGDLS, CDR2 YYNGEE.

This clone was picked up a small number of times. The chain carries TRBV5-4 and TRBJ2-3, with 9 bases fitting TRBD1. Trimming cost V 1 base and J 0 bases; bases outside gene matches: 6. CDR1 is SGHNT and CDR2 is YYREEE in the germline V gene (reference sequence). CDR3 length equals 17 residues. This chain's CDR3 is CASSLMTGQGSTDTQYF. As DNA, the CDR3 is TGTGCCAGCAGCTTGATGACAGGACAGGGGAGCACAGATACGCAGTATTTT. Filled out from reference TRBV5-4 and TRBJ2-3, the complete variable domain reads ETGVTQSPTHLIKTRGQQVTLRCSSQSGHNTVSWYQQALGQGPQFIFQYYREEENGRGNFPPRFSGLQFPNYSSELNVNALELDDSALYLCASSLMTGQGSTDTQYFGPGTRLTVL.

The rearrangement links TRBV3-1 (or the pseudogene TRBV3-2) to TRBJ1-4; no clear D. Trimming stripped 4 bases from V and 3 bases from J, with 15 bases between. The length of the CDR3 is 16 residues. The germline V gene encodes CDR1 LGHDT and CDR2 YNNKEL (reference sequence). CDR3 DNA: TGTGCCAGCAGCCCCCTATCCACGGGATCTAATGAAAAACTGTTTTTT. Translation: CASSPLSTGSNEKLFF.

The DNA for the CDR3 is TGTGCCAGCAGCCCAGACAGGGGACATGGCTACACCTTC. It is translated as CASSPDRGHGYTF. The chain couples TRBV11-2 to TRBJ1-2; 8 nucleotides agree with TRBD1. The CDR3 has 13 residues. The V gene end was trimmed by 5 bases and the J gene end by 6 bases; junction bases not matched to a gene: 5. The germline V gene has CDR1 SGHAT and CDR2 FQNNGV.

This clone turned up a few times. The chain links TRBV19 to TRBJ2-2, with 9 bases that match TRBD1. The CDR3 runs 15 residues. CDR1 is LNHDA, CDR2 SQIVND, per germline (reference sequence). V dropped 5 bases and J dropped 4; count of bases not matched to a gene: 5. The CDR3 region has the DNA TGTGCCAGTAGTCTAGGGACAGGGTTCACCGGGGAGCTGTTTTTT. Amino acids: CASSLGTGFTGELFF.

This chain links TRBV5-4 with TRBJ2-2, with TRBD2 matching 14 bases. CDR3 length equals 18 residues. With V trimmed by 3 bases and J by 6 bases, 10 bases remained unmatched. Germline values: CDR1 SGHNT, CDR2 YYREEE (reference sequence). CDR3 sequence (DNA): TGTGCCAGCAGCTCGCCGGGGACTAGCGGGAGAGGGGCCGGGGAGCTGTTTTTT. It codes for CASSSPGTSGRGAGELFF.